One and the same sample provided the 21 T cell receptor beta chains below, sequenced in a study of patients and donors after allogeneic stem cell transplantation. TCRdb processed the RT-PCR reads anew with MiXCR; each CDR3 protein has one entry. This sample has approximately 27,000 distinct CDR3 sequences, with around 7.4% found just once. The sample consisted of blood, either unsorted or a sorted T cell fraction (not recorded which). These receptors came from a human donor who was either an allogeneic HSCT recipient or a stem cell or donor lymphocyte infusion donor (not recorded which). It is not recorded whose cells these are; they may come from a transplant donor.

This clonotype was found many times. This rearrangement joins TRBV11-1 to TRBJ2-2; 7 bases match TRBD2. V lost 1 base and J lost 5; bases outside the gene matches: 10. Germline V gene data show CDR1 as SGHAT and CDR2 as FQDESV (reference sequence). The CDR3 is made up of 17 amino acids. The CDR3 sequence is CASSLGGGIRRTGELFF. DNA for the CDR3: TGTGCCAGCAGCTTAGGGGGGGGAATCCGTCGTACCGGGGAGCTGTTTTTT.

In its sample, this clonotype was seen a few times. The junction does not match germline at one end; this may be a read error. The J gene is TRBJ2-1, the V gene TRBV7-9; D perhaps matches TRBD1 (5 bases). Per the germline V gene, CDR1 is SEHNR and CDR2 is FQNEAQ (reference sequence). The CDR3 contains 16 residues. The CDR3 nucleotides are TGTGCCAGCAGCCCTCCTCAGGGAAGCTCCTACAATGATCAGTTCTTC. It is translated as CASSPPQGSSYNDQFF. The full variable domain, completed using reference TRBV7-9 and TRBJ2-1, is DTGVSQNPRHKITKRGQNVTFRCDPISEHNRLYWYRQTLGQGPEFLTYFQNEAQLEKSRLLSDRFSAERPKGSFSTLEIQRTEQGDSAMYLCASSPPQGSSYNDQFFGPGTRLTVL.

This clonotype was detected only a few times. This sequence joins TRBV27 and TRBJ2-5; no clear D gene. The CDR3 is made up of 17 amino acids. V was cut by 3 bases and J by 2 bases, with 19 bases left in between. Per the germline V gene, CDR1 is MNHEY and CDR2 is SMNVEV (reference sequence). Written as DNA, the CDR3 is TGTGCCAGCAGTTTGAGGTTGACGGTGGCGAGACAAGAGACCCAGTACTTC. Translating gives CASSLRLTVARQETQYF.

At least ten counts were recorded for this clonotype. The chain uses TRBV20-1 and TRBJ2-1; D might be TRBD1 or TRBD2, each matching 6 bases. The germline V and J ends were trimmed by 3 bases and 14 bases, with 17 bases remaining between them. The CDR3 is 12 amino acids. CDR1 DFQATT and CDR2 SNEGSKA come from the germline V gene (reference sequence). Here the CDR3 reads CSASLRTRGEFF. DNA of the CDR3: TGCAGTGCTAGCTTACGTACTAGGGGGGAGTTCTTC.

This clonotype came up many times. The V gene is TRBV20-1, the J gene TRBJ1-2, with D unclear. Per germline, CDR1 DFQATT and CDR2 SNEGSKA (reference sequence). V was pared by 0 bases and J by 2 bases, with 10 bases between. The CDR3 has 14 residues. This CDR3 reads CSARDQEGNYGYTF. CDR3 DNA sequence: TGCAGTGCTAGAGATCAGGAGGGCAACTATGGCTACACCTTC.

This chain links TRBV20-1 with TRBJ1-1; tentative D call: TRBD1 (5 bases). V lost 4 bases and J 1 base, leaving 19 bases between the germline ends. Looked up from germline, CDR1 is DFQATT and CDR2 is SNEGSKA (reference sequence). The CDR3 runs 16 residues. CDR3 sequence: CSAKTEQRHSNTEAFF. CDR3 nucleotides: TGCAGTGCTAAGACAGAACAGAGGCATTCGAACACTGAAGCTTTCTTT.

In this sample, this clonotype turned up a few times. The V and J genes are TRBV12-3 or TRBV12-4 and TRBJ2-4; 7 positions match TRBD1. Unmatched junction bases numbered 6, after V lost 6 bases and J lost 1 base. The CDR3 covers 15 residues. The CDR3 coding sequence is TGTGCCAGCAGCCAACAGGGGTTTGCCAAAAACATTCAGTACTTC. As protein: CASSQQGFAKNIQYF.

In its sample, this clonotype was seen a few times. The chain recombines TRBV7-9 with TRBJ1-1; D is possibly TRBD1 (6 bases). The germline V and J ends were trimmed by 1 base and 3 bases, with 12 bases remaining between them. Germline CDR1 SEHNR, CDR2 FQNEAQ (reference sequence). The CDR3 runs 15 residues. The CDR3 DNA sequence: TGTGCCAGCAGCTTAGAGGGGGGGCTTGACACTGAAGCTTTCTTT. This codes for CASSLEGGLDTEAFF.

Many counts were recorded for this clonotype. The chain recombines TRBV11-3 with TRBJ2-7, with D unclear. The V and J ends lost 6 bases and 0 bases respectively, with 15 bases between them. There are 15 residues in the CDR3. Germline CDR1 reads SGHNT; CDR2 reads YENEEA. The CDR3 loop is CASREDKGNSYEQYF. Written as DNA, the CDR3 is TGTGCCAGCAGGGAAGACAAGGGCAACTCCTACGAGCAGTACTTC.

The chain employs TRBV20-1 and TRBJ1-4, with unresolved D. Trimming took 7 bases from V and 4 from J, leaving 10 bases between them. CDR3 length: 12 amino acids. In germline, CDR1 is DFQATT, CDR2 SNEGSKA (reference sequence). CDR3 sequence: CSVPRLNEKLFF. CDR3 DNA: TGCAGTGTCCCTCGGCTTAATGAAAAACTGTTTTTT.

This chain joins TRBV20-1 and TRBJ1-1, with 12 bases lining up with TRBD1. This CDR3 spans 15 amino acids. Germline CDR1 is DFQATT and CDR2 is SNEGSKA (reference sequence). Trimming at V came to 4 bases and at J to 4 bases, leaving 7 bases not matched to a gene. The CDR3 region has the DNA TGCAGTGCTATTTCGGGACAGGGGGCGAGCACTGAAGCTTTCTTT. Its protein product is CSAISGQGASTEAFF.

This clonotype was counted ten times or more. The chain uses TRBV5-1 and TRBJ1-5; D unclear. Trimming removed 4 bases from V and 3 bases from J, with 8 bases in between. CDR1 is SGHRS, CDR2 YFSETQ, per germline. The CDR3 has 13 residues. CDR3 DNA: TGCGCCAGCAGCATAGGGTCCAATCAGCCCCAGCATTTT. Amino acid sequence: CASSIGSNQPQHF. The full variable domain, completed using reference TRBV5-1 and TRBJ1-5, is KAGVTQTPRYLIKTRGQQVTLSCSPISGHRSVSWYQQTPGQGLQFLFEYFSETQRNKGNFPGRFSGRQFSNSRSEMNVSTLELGDSALYLCASSIGSNQPQHFGDGTRLSIL.

This clonotype appeared a few times. The rearrangement links TRBV7-9 to TRBJ2-1, with 10 bases aligning to TRBD2. Germline V gene data show CDR1 as SEHNR and CDR2 as FQNEAQ (reference sequence). The trim removed 3 bases at V and 5 bases at J, leaving 4 bases unmatched. This CDR3 has 15 residues. The CDR3 sequence: CASSFRSGGDNEQFF. In DNA, the CDR3 is TGTGCCAGCAGCTTTCGGAGCGGGGGGGACAATGAGCAGTTCTTC. Filled out from reference TRBV7-9 and TRBJ2-1, the complete variable domain reads DTGVSQNPRHKITKRGQNVTFRCDPISEHNRLYWYRQTLGQGPEFLTYFQNEAQLEKSRLLSDRFSAERPKGSFSTLEIQRTEQGDSAMYLCASSFRSGGDNEQFFGPGTRLTVL.

This clonotype came up a few times. The chain is built from TRBV28 and TRBJ1-2, with 7 nucleotides matching TRBD1. The length of the CDR3 is 13 residues. The V and J ends lost 5 bases and 7 bases, in that order; junction bases with no gene match: 7. Germline assignment: CDR1 MDHEN and CDR2 SYDVKM. For the CDR3, the DNA is TGTGCCAGCAGTCCCCGACAGGGCTCTGGCTACACCTTC. Protein: CASSPRQGSGYTF.

The chain carries TRBV28 and TRBJ1-6; D not certain. The CDR3 runs to 14 residues. Trimming removed 8 bases from V and 7 bases from J, with 15 bases in between. Germline loops: CDR1 MDHEN, CDR2 SYDVKM. The CDR3 here is CASQPHDPNSPLHF. The CDR3 region has the DNA TGTGCCAGCCAACCCCACGACCCGAATTCACCCCTCCACTTT.

This clonotype was detected a few times. V and J are TRBV5-4 and TRBJ1-1, with TRBD1 matching over 7 bases. Losses at the gene ends were 5 bases for V and 5 bases for J; bases not matched to a gene: 12. CDR1 and CDR2 from the germline V gene are SGHNT and YYREEE (reference sequence). CDR3 length: 15 amino acids. In nucleotides, the CDR3 is TGTGCCAGCAGTCCGGTACTACAGGGGAGGACTGAAGCTTTCTTT. Amino acid sequence: CASSPVLQGRTEAFF.

The sample holds many counts of this clonotype. The rearrangement joins TRBV11-2 to TRBJ1-2; maybe TRBD1 (5 bases). The V gene's germline CDR1 is SGHAT and CDR2 FQNNGV. Trimming removed 6 bases from V and 5 bases from J, with 10 bases in between. The CDR3 is made up of 12 amino acids. CDR3 bases: TGTGCCAGCAGTAACGAGGGGTATGGCTACACCTTC. This encodes CASSNEGYGYTF.

In this sample, this clonotype turned up many times. The chain employs TRBV12-3 or TRBV12-4 and TRBJ1-1, with unresolved D. With 6 bases removed from V and 1 base from J, the gap between germline ends came to 12 bases. The CDR3 contains 14 residues. The DNA of the CDR3 is TGTGCCAGCAGCCACCGAGAGGCGAACACTGAAGCTTTCTTT. Translating gives CASSHREANTEAFF.

The chain carries TRBV4-1 and TRBJ1-1, with D possibly being TRBD1 (5 bases). V was clipped by 6 bases and J by 1 base, with 12 bases between them. The germline V gene has CDR1 MGHRA and CDR2 YSYEKL. The CDR3 is made up of 14 amino acids. The CDR3 loop is CASSYGDRNTEAFF. Written as DNA, the CDR3 is TGCGCCAGCAGTTACGGCGACAGGAACACTGAAGCTTTCTTT.

This clonotype was detected many times. The gene calls are TRBV5-1 and TRBJ2-2; 7 positions match TRBD2. V lost 4 bases to trimming and J lost 4 bases; unmatched junction nucleotides: 10. Germline CDR1 is SGHRS and CDR2 is YFSETQ. The CDR3 extends over 16 amino acids. DNA of the CDR3: TGCGCCAGCAGCCCCTCGTTGAGCGGGGCCACCGGGGAGCTGTTTTTT. Encoded protein: CASSPSLSGATGELFF.

This clonotype showed up many times. The V call is TRBV28, the J call TRBJ1-1; D remains unclear. CDR3 length: 12 residues. V was pared by 8 bases and J by 1 base, with 8 bases between. Looked up from germline, CDR1 is MDHEN and CDR2 is SYDVKM. Here the CDR3 reads CASGRANTEAFF. The CDR3 DNA sequence: TGTGCCAGCGGCCGGGCGAACACTGAAGCTTTCTTT.